This T cell receptor beta chain appears in the sequencing data of a study of shared clonotypes between healthy human individuals. Across the study: Those who served as donors were a couple of women and a few men between the ages of 18 and 49. Study conclusions and caveats: Non-shared clonotypes had lower generation probabilities than clonotypes shared by all four sorted-subset donors. Large depth notwithstanding, sorted-subset sequencing proved incomplete by rarefaction.

Remarks on this clone: What it binds is unknown.

From CD4+ cells came CD45RA+ naive and CD45RA-negative memory subsets. TCRdb's table, derived via immunoSEQ multiplex PCR, lists solely in-frame clones and lacks some. The table shows around 2.3 million clones, with 90% to 97% occurring only once. There are 19 residues in the CDR3. Trimming cost V 1 base and J 0 bases, with 21 bases left between them. In germline, CDR1 is GTSNPN, CDR2 SVGIG (reference sequence). What was sequenced was naive CD4+ T cells sorted from blood. As for subset: CD45RA+ positively selected. This sequence originates from a man between 18 and 29 years old in good health. The chain uses TRBV30 and TRBJ2-2, with D tentatively TRBD1 or TRBD2 (5 bases each). CDR3 amino acids: CAWSDTGPTWTSNTGELFF. For the CDR3, the DNA is TGTGCCTGGAGTGACACGGGGCCGACCTGGACGTCGAACACCGGGGAGCTGTTTTTT. The full variable domain, its missing parts supplied by reference TRBV30 and TRBJ2-2, is SQTIHQWPATLVQPVGSPLSLECTVEGTSNPNLYWYRQAAGRGLQLLFYSVGIGQISSEVPQNLSASRPQDRQFILSSKKLLLSDSGFYLCAWSDTGPTWTSNTGELFFGEGSRLTVL.